Presented here are 15 T cell receptor beta chains from one specimen sequenced in a study of CD8 T cells in Susac syndrome. The RNA input was about 0.5 to 1 ug, and it was reverse transcribed with random hexamers. MiXCR, applied by TCRdb to the immunoSEQ multiplex PCR reads, yields one record per CDR3 protein. The data show about 180,000 distinct CDR3 sequences, roughly 94% seen once. Sequenced: CD4+ T cells from PBMCs. The source is a human donor with Susac syndrome.

The rearrangement links TRBV20-1 to TRBJ2-4; TRBD1 agrees at 11 bases. The CDR3 has 15 residues. V shed 2 bases, J shed 2 bases, and the junction held 2 bases outside the gene matches. CDR1 DFQATT and CDR2 SNEGSKA come from the germline V gene (reference sequence). The CDR3 DNA sequence: TGCAGTGCTAGATGGACAGGGGGCTCCAAAAACATTCAGTACTTC. Its translation is CSARWTGGSKNIQYF.

This chain connects TRBV14 to TRBJ1-2; no firm D call. The CDR3 covers 15 residues. CDR1 and CDR2 from the germline V gene are SGHDN and FVKESK. V was clipped by 1 base and J by 8 bases, with 17 bases between them. The CDR3 DNA sequence: TGTGCCAGCAGCCAAGTTGTTGTCGGGATCCGGGGCTACACCTTC. This translates into CASSQVVVGIRGYTF.

This chain uses TRBV27 with TRBJ2-2, with D possibly being TRBD1 (5 bases). Trimming removed 2 bases at V and 9 bases at J, with 7 bases between. This CDR3 has 12 amino acids. The germline gives CDR1 MNHEY, CDR2 SMNVEV (reference sequence). CDR3 loop: CASSLPDRELFF. CDR3 sequence (DNA): TGTGCCAGCAGTTTACCGGACAGGGAGCTGTTTTTT.

J is TRBJ1-1 and V is TRBV10-3, with 11 bases that match TRBD1. The CDR3 contains 12 residues. Germline lookup yields CDR1 ENHRY and CDR2 SYGVKD. V was clipped by 11 bases and J by 3 bases; unmatched bases: 2. CDR3 bases: TGTGCCGCGGGACAGGGGGACACTGAAGCTTTCTTT. It yields the protein CAAGQGDTEAFF.

CDR3 region: CASSSSSGNTIYF. For the CDR3, the DNA is TGTGCCAGCAGTTCCTCTTCCGGAAACACCATATATTTT. J is TRBJ1-3 and V is TRBV27; D unclear. Trimming took off 4 bases at V and 4 bases at J, with 8 bases between the two ends. Per the germline V gene, CDR1 is MNHEY and CDR2 is SMNVEV (reference sequence). The CDR3 is made up of 13 amino acids.

The chain carries TRBV15 and TRBJ2-7; perhaps TRBD2 as D (5 bases). The CDR3 runs 14 residues. In germline, CDR1 is LNHNV, CDR2 YYDKDF (reference sequence). V gave up 0 bases and J gave up 3 bases, with 9 bases separating them. The CDR3 DNA is TGTGCCACCAGCAGAGAACGGGGTTTCTACGAGCAGTACTTC. Translated, it gives CATSRERGFYEQYF. The whole variable domain, filled in from reference TRBV15 and TRBJ2-7, reads DAMVIQNPRYQVTQFGKPVTLSCSQTLNHNVMYWYQQKSSQAPKLLFHYYDKDFNNEADTPDNFQSRRPNTSFCFLDIRSPGLGDTAMYLCATSRERGFYEQYFGPGTRLTVT.

J is TRBJ1-2 and V is TRBV29-1, with D possibly TRBD1 on 5 matching bases. V was clipped by 4 bases and J by 3 bases, with 15 bases between them. Germline CDR1 SQVTM, CDR2 ANQGSEA. There are 14 residues in the CDR3. As DNA, the CDR3 is TGCAGCGTTGTAGTATTCGGGGGGGACTATGGCTACACCTTC. This gives the protein CSVVVFGGDYGYTF.

This chain uses TRBV6-5 with TRBJ2-5; D unresolved. V dropped 0 bases and J dropped 1 base, with 12 bases sitting between them. There are 16 residues in the CDR3. Germline V CDR1 and CDR2: MNHEY, SVGAGI. The DNA for the CDR3 is TGTGCCAGCAGTTACTCAGGCAGTCACAGCCAAGAGACCCAGTACTTC. Amino acids: CASSYSGSHSQETQYF.

V gene TRBV25-1 combines with J gene TRBJ1-1, with D unclear. Trimming took off 7 bases at V and 1 base at J, with 7 bases between the two ends. Germline CDR1 and CDR2: MGHDK and SYGVNS. This CDR3 region has 12 residues. Written as DNA, the CDR3 is TGTGCCAGCAAAGGACCGAACACTGAAGCTTTCTTT. Its protein product is CASKGPNTEAFF.

In DNA, the CDR3 is TGCGCCAGCAGCTTGGGCTCTGGGGCCAACGTCCTGACTTTC. This translates into CASSLGSGANVLTF. The rearrangement uses TRBV5-1 and TRBJ2-6; D gene uncertain. The ends were cut back, 0 bases at V and 0 bases at J, with 1 base in the middle. There are 14 residues in the CDR3. From germline, CDR1 is SGHRS and CDR2 YFSETQ.

This rearrangement joins TRBV21-1 to TRBJ2-7; the D call TRBD2 from the table was never checked on the DNA. TRBV21-1 is given as a pseudogene. The CDR3 totals 16 residues. CDR3 protein: CASSLASRDLFYEQYF. The CDR3 DNA reads TGTGCCAGCAGCCTAGCCAGTAGGGACCTGTTCTACGAGCAGTACTTC.

V usage is TRBV4-1 and J usage is TRBJ2-3; 12 positions agree with TRBD2. This CDR3 has 17 amino acids. V trimming: 1 base; J trimming: 0 bases; junction bases outside the gene matches: 2. The germline gives CDR1 MGHRA, CDR2 YSYEKL. Written as DNA, the CDR3 is TGCGCCAGCAGCCAAGGTCTAGCGGGGGGGAGCACAGATACGCAGTATTTT. Translating it yields CASSQGLAGGSTDTQYF.

The chain joins TRBV18 to TRBJ2-3; 7 bases line up with TRBD1. V trimming: 6 bases; J trimming: 6 bases; junction bases outside the gene matches: 9. This CDR3 contains 14 residues. In germline, CDR1 is KGHSH, CDR2 LQKENI. In nucleotides, the CDR3 is TGTGCCAGCTCTCCATTAGGGGGCTTGGATACGCAGTATTTT. It yields the protein CASSPLGGLDTQYF. Drawing the rest from reference TRBV18 and TRBJ2-3, the complete variable domain is NAGVMQNPRHLVRRRGQEARLRCSPMKGHSHVYWYRQLPEEGLKFMVYLQKENIIDESGMPKERFSAEFPKEGPSILRIQQVVRGDSAAYFCASSPLGGLDTQYFGPGTRLTVL.

This chain joins TRBV28 and TRBJ1-2, with D maybe TRBD1 (6 bases). Trimming left V 3 bases short and J 3 bases short, with 11 bases between. The CDR3 loop spans 14 amino acids. In germline, CDR1 is MDHEN, CDR2 SYDVKM. The CDR3 protein is CASSFAGDHYGYTF. In nucleotides, the CDR3 is TGTGCCAGCAGTTTCGCAGGGGACCACTATGGCTACACCTTC.

This chain joins TRBV3-1 and TRBJ1-1; D perhaps matches TRBD1 (5 bases). Germline values: CDR1 LGHDT, CDR2 YNNKEL (reference sequence). V lost 3 bases, J lost 9 bases, and 17 bases lay in between. The CDR3 is 14 residues long. DNA for the CDR3: TGTGCCAGCAGCCAGAGGGGAACCTCCCGGCAAGCTTTCTTT. Its protein product is CASSQRGTSRQAFF. The full variable domain, completed using reference TRBV3-1 and TRBJ1-1, is DTAVSQTPKYLVTQMGNDKSIKCEQNLGHDTMYWYKQDSKKFLKIMFSYNNKELIINETVPNRFSPKSPDKAHLNLHINSLELGDSAVYFCASSQRGTSRQAFFGQGTRLTVV.